The clone carrying this T cell receptor (beta chain) is a singleton in its sample. The data derive from a study of shared clonotypes between healthy human individuals. As for the study in general: Three plates were used per donor for CD4 naive, three for CD4 memory, two for CD8 naive and one for CD8 memory.

Adult donors, all healthy and HIV-negative, had no recent acute infections or vaccinations. Splitting the CD4+ cells yielded a CD45RA+ naive subset and a CD45RA-negative memory subset. Clones were sequenced by immunoSEQ multiplex PCR, and TCRdb holds only the in-frame ones, with some missing. The sample has roughly 2,300,000 clones; about nine tenths are singletons. This CDR3 has 13 residues. The germline CDR1 and CDR2 sequences are SGHTA and FQGNSA. The germline V and J ends were trimmed by 4 bases and 10 bases, with 11 bases remaining between them. This clonotype originated in a man between 18 and 29 years old in good health. Some clones in this sample may be carry-over from other donors' samples. V and J are TRBV7-2 and TRBJ1-6, with D possibly being TRBD1 (6 bases). The specimen was naive CD4+ T cells from PBMCs. The subset here: CD45RA+ positively selected. The CDR3 coding sequence is TGTGCCAGCAGCTACGGACAGCCGTCACCCCTCCACTTT. Amino acids: CASSYGQPSPLHF.